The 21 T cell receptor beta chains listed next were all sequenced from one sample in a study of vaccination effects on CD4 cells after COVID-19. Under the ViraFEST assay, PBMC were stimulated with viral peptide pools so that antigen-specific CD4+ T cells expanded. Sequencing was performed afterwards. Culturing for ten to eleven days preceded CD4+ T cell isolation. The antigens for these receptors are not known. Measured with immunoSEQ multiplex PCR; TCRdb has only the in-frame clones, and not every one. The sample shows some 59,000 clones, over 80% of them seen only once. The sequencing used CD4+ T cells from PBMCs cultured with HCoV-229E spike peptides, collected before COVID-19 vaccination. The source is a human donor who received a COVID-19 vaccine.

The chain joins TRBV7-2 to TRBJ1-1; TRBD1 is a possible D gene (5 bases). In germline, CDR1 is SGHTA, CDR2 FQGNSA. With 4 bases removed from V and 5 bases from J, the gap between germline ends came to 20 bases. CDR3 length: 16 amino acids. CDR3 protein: CASSYLTVREGTEAFF. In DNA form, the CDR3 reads TGTGCCAGCAGCTACCTAACAGTCAGGGAGGGAACTGAAGCTTTCTTT.

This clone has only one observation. The CDR3 protein is CASLSKGGLVRQYF. The DNA of the CDR3 is TGTGCCAGCCTTAGTAAAGGGGGGCTTGTTCGGCAGTACTTC. This chain uses TRBV6-5 with TRBJ2-4, with D perhaps TRBD1 or TRBD2 (6 bases each). CDR1 is MNHEY and CDR2 is SVGAGI in the germline V gene. The CDR3 has 14 amino acids. The V end lost 8 bases, the J end lost 13 bases, and 24 bases lay between the germline ends.

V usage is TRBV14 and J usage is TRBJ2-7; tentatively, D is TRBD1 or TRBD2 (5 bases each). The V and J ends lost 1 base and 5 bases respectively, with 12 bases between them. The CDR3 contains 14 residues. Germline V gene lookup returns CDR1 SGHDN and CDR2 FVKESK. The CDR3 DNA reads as TGTGCCAGCAGCCAAGCCGGGACGAGCGACGAGCAGTACGTC. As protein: CASSQAGTSDEQYV.

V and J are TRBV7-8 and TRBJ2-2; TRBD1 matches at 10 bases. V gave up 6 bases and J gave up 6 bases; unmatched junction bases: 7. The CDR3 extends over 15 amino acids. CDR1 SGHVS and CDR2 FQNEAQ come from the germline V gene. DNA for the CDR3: TGTGCCAGCAGACGGGACAGGGGCGGCTCCGGGGAGCTGTTTTTT. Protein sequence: CASRRDRGGSGELFF.

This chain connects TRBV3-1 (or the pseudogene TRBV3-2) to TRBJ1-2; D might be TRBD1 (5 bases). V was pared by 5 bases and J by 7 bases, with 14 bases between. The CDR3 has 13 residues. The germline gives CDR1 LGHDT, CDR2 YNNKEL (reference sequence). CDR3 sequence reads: CASSREGPSGYTF. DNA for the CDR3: TGTGCCAGCAGCAGAGAGGGGCCGAGTGGCTACACCTTC.

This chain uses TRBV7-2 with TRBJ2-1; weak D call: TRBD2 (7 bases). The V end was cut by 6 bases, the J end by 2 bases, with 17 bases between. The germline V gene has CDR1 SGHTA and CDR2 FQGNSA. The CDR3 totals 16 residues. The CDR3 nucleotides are TGTGCCAGCAGTCGCGTGGGGGCGGGAGCCTACAATGAGCAGTTCTTC. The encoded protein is CASSRVGAGAYNEQFF.

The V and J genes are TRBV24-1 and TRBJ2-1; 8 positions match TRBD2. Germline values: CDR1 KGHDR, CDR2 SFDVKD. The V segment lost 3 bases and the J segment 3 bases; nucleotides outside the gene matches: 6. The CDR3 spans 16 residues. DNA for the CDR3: TGTGCCACCAGTGATCGAGAGCGGGGGTTCTACAATGAGCAGTTCTTC. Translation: CATSDRERGFYNEQFF.

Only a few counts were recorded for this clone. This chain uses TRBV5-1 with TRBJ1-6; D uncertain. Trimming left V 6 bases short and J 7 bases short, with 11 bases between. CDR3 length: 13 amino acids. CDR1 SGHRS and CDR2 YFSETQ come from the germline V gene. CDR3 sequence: CASTFDINSPLHF. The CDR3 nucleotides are TGCGCCAGCACCTTCGACATCAATTCACCCCTCCACTTT.

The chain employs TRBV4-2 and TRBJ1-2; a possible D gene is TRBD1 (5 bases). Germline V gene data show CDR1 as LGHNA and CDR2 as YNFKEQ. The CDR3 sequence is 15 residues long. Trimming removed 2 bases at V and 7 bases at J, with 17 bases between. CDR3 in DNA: TGTGCCAGCAGCCAACGCGATACAGGTTTAATTGGCTACACCTTC. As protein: CASSQRDTGLIGYTF.

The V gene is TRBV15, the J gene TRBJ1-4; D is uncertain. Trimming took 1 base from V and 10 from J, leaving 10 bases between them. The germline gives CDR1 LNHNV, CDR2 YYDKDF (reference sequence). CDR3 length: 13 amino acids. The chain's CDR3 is CATSRGEGRKLFF. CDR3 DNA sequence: TGTGCCACCAGCAGAGGAGAAGGGAGAAAACTGTTTTTT. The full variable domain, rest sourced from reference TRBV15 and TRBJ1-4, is DAMVIQNPRYQVTQFGKPVTLSCSQTLNHNVMYWYQQKSSQAPKLLFHYYDKDFNNEADTPDNFQSRRPNTSFCFLDIRSPGLGDTAMYLCATSRGEGRKLFFGSGTQLSVL.

CDR3 amino acids: CASSAPRGSNTEAFF. The CDR3 region has the DNA TGTGCCAGCTCGGCCCCCCGAGGCTCGAACACTGAAGCTTTCTTT. This chain uses TRBV18 with TRBJ1-1; no clear D gene. Germline V gene sequence: CDR1 KGHSH, CDR2 LQKENI. Trimming pared 6 bases from V and 1 base from J, leaving 15 bases between. CDR3 size: 15 residues.

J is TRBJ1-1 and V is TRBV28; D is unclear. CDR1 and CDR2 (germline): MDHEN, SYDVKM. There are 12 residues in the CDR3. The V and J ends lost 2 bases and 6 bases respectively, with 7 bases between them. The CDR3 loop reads CASSLGSAEAFF. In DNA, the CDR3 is TGTGCCAGCAGTTTAGGGTCGGCTGAAGCTTTCTTT.

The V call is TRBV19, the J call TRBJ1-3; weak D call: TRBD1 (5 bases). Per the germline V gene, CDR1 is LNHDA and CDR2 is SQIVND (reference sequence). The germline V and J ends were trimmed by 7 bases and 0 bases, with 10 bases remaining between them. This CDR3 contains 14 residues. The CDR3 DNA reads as TGTGCCAGTAACAGGCAGATCTCTGGAAACACCATATATTTT. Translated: CASNRQISGNTIYF.

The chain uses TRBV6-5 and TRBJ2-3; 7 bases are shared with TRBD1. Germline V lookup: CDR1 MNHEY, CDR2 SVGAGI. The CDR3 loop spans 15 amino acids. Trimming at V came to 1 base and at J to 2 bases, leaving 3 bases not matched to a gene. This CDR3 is CASSYFGTATDTQYF. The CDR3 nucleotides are TGTGCCAGCAGTTACTTTGGGACAGCCACAGATACGCAGTATTTT.

The chain's CDR3 is CASSLAEQETQYF. CDR3 nucleotide sequence: TGTGCCAGCAGTCTAGCGGAGCAAGAGACCCAGTACTTC. The genes are TRBV2 and TRBJ2-5; 7 bases match TRBD2. Trimming removed 5 bases from V and 2 bases from J; junction bases left unmatched: 2. The length of the CDR3 is 13 residues. CDR1 is SNHLY, CDR2 FYNNEI, per germline.

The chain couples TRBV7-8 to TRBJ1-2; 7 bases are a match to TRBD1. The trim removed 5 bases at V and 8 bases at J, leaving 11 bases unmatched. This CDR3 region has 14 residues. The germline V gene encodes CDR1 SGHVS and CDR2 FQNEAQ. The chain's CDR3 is CASSLDRVSTGYTF. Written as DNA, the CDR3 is TGTGCCAGCAGCCTCGACAGGGTTTCGACCGGCTACACCTTC.

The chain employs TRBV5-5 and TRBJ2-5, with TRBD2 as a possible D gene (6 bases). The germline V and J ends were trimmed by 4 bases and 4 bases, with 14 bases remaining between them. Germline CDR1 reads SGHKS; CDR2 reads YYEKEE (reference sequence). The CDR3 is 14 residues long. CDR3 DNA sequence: TGTGCCAGCAGCCGCGGGACGTTCGGAGAGACCCAGTACTTC. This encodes CASSRGTFGETQYF.

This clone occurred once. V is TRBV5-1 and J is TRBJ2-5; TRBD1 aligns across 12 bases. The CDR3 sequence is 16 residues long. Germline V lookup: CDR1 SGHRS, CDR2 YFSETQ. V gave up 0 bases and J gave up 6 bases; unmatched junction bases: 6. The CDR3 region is CASSLAPGQGAKTQYF. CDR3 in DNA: TGCGCCAGCAGCTTGGCCCCGGGACAGGGGGCGAAGACCCAGTACTTC.

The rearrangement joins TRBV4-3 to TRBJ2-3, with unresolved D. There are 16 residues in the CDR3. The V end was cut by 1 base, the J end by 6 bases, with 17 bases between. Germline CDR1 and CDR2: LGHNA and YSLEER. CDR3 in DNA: TGCGCCAGCAGCCAAGCGTTCTCAGACGGAGCGGATACGCAGTATTTT. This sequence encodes CASSQAFSDGADTQYF.

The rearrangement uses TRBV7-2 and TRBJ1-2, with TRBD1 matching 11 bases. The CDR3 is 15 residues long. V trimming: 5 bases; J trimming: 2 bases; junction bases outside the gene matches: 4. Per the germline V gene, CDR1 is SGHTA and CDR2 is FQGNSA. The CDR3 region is CASSRTGGVNYGYTF. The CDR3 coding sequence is TGTGCCAGCAGCCGGACAGGGGGCGTAAACTATGGCTACACCTTC. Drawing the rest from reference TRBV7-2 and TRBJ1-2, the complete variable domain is GAGVSQSPSNKVTEKGKDVELRCDPISGHTALYWYRQSLGQGLEFLIYFQGNSAPDKSGLPSDRFSAERTGGSVSTLTIQRTQQEDSAVYLCASSRTGGVNYGYTFGSGTRLTVV.

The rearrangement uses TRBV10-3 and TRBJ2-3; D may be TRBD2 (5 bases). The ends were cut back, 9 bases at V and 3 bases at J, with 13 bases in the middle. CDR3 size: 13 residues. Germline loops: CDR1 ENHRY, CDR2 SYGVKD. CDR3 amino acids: CAIASGETDTQYF. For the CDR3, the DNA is TGTGCCATTGCTTCCGGGGAGACAGATACGCAGTATTTT.